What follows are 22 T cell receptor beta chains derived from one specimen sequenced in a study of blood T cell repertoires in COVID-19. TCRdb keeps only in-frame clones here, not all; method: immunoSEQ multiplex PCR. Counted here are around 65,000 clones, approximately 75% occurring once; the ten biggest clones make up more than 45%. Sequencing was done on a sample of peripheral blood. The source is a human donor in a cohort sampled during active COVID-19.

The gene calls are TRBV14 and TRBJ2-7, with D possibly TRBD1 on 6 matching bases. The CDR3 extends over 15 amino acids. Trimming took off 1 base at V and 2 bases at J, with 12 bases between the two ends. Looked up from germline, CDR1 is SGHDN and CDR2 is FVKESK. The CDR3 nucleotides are TGTGCCAGCAGCCAAGGGAGAACAGGGCCCTACGAGCAGTACTTC. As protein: CASSQGRTGPYEQYF.

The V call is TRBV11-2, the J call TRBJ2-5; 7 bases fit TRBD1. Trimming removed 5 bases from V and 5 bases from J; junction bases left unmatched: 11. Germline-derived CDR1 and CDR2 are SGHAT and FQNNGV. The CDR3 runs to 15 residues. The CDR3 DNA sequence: TGTGCCAGCAGCCCAGGGACAGACCTTCGGGAGACCCAGTACTTC. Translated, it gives CASSPGTDLRETQYF.

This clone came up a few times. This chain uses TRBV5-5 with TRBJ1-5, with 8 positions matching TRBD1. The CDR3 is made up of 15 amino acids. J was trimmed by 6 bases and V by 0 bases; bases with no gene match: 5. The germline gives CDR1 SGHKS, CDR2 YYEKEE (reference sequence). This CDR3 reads CASSLASGGRQPQHF. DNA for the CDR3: TGTGCCAGCAGCTTGGCGTCAGGGGGCCGTCAGCCCCAGCATTTT.

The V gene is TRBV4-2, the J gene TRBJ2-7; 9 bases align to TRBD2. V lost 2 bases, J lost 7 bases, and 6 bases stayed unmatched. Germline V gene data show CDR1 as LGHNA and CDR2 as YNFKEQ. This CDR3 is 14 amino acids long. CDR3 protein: CASSQLAGRTEQYF. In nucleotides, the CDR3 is TGTGCCAGCAGCCAACTAGCGGGGAGGACTGAGCAGTACTTC.

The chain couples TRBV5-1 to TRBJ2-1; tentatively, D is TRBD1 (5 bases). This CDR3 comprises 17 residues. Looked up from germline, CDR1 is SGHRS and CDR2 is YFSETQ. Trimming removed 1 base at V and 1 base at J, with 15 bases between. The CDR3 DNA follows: TGCGCCAGCAGCTTGTTGGGTGGCAGGGCATCCTACAATGAGCAGTTCTTC. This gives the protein CASSLLGGRASYNEQFF.

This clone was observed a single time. The CDR3: CASSLDGTGTGNTIYF. CDR3 sequence (DNA): TGTGCCAGCAGCTTAGATGGGACAGGGACTGGAAACACCATATATTTT. The chain combines TRBV7-2 with TRBJ1-3; 9 bases fit TRBD1. The CDR3 extends over 16 amino acids. After removal of 1 base from V and 2 bases from J, the junction contained 3 bases not matched to a gene. Germline V gene data show CDR1 as SGHTA and CDR2 as FQGNSA.

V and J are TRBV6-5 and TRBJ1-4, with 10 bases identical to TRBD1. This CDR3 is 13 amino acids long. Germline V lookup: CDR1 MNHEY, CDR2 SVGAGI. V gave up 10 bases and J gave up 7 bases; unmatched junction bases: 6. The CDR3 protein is CATDGTGAEKLFF. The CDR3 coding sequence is TGTGCCACCGACGGGACAGGGGCTGAAAAACTGTTTTTT.

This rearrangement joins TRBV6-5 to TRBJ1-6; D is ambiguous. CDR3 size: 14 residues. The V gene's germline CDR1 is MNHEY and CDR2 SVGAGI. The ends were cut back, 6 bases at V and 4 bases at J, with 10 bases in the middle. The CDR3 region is CASRGDRYNSPLHF. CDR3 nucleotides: TGTGCCAGCAGGGGAGACCGATATAATTCACCCCTCCACTTT.

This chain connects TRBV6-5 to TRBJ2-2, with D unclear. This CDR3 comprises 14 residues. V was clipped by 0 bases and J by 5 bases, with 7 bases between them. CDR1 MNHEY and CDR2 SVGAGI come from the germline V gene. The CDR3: CASSYSFSTGELFF. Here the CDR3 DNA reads TGTGCCAGCAGTTACTCCTTCAGTACCGGGGAGCTGTTTTTT.

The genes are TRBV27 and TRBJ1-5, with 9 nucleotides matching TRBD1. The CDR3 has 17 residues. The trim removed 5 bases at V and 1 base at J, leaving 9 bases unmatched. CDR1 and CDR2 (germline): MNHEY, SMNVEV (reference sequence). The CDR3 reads CASSPGTGRRSNQPQHF. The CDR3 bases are TGTGCCAGCAGTCCAGGGACAGGGCGGAGGAGCAATCAGCCCCAGCATTTT.

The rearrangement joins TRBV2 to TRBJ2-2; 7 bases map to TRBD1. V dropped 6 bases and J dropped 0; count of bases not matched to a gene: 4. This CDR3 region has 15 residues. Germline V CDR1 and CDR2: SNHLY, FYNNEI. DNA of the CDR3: TGTGCCAGCAGAACCGGGACAGCGAACACCGGGGAGCTGTTTTTT. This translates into CASRTGTANTGELFF.

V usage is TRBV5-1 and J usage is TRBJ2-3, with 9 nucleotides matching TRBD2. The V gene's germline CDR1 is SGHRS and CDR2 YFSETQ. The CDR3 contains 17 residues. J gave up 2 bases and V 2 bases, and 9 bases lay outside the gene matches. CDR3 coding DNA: TGCGCCAGCAGCTTAAGGGGAGCTAGCGGGGACACAGATACGCAGTATTTT. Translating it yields CASSLRGASGDTDTQYF.

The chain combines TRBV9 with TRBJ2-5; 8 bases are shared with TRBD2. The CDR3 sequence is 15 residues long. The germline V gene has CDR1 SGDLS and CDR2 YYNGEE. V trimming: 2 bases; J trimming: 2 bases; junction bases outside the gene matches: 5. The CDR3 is CASSVTRGGQETQYF. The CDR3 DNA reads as TGTGCCAGCAGCGTTACCCGGGGGGGGCAAGAGACCCAGTACTTC. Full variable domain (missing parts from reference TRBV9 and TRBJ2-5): DSGVTQTPKHLITATGQRVTLRCSPRSGDLSVYWYQQSLDQGLQFLIQYYNGEERAKGNILERFSAQQFPDLHSELNLSSLELGDSALYFCASSVTRGGQETQYFGPGTRLLVL.

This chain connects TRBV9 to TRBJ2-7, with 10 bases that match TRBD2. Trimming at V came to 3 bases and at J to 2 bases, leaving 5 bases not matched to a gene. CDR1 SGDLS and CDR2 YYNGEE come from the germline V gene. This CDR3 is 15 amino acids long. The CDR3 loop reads CASSASGGDTYEQYF. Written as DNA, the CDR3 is TGTGCCAGCAGCGCCAGCGGGGGGGACACCTACGAGCAGTACTTC.

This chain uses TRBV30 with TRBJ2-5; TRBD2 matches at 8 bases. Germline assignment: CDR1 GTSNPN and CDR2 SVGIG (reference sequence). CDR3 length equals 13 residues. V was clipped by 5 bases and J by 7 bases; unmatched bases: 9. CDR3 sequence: CAWGKGLEGTQYF. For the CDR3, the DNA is TGTGCCTGGGGGAAGGGACTAGAGGGGACCCAGTACTTC.

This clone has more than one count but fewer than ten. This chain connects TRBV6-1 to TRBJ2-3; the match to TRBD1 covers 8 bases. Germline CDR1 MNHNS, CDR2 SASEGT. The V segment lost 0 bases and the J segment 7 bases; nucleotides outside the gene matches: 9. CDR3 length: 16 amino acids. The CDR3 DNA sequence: TGTGCCAGCAGTGAAGCGTCGGCAGGGGGCAGGAATACGCAGTATTTT. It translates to CASSEASAGGRNTQYF.

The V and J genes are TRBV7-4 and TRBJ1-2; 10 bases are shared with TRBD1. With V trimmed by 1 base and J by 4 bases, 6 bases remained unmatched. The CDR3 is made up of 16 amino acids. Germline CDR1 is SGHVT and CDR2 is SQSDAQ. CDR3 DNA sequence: TGTGCCAGCAGCTTAGTCCCGACAGGGGGCGCCTATGGCTACACCTTC. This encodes CASSLVPTGGAYGYTF.

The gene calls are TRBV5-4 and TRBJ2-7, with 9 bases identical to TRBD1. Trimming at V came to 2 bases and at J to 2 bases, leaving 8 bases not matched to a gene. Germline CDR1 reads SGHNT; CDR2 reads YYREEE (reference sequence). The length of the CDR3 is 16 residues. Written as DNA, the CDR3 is TGTGCCAGCAGCTTTTCCCCGGGACAGGGAACCTACGAGCAGTACTTC. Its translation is CASSFSPGQGTYEQYF.

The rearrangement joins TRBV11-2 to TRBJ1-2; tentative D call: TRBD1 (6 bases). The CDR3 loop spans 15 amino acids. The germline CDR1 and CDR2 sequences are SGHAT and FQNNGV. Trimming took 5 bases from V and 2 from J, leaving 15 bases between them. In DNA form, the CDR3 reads TGTGCCAGCAGCCACCGGGGGGGACAAAACTATGGCTACACCTTC. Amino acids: CASSHRGGQNYGYTF. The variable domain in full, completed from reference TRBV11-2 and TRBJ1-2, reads EAGVAQSPRYKIIEKRQSVAFWCNPISGHATLYWYQQILGQGPKLLIQFQNNGVVDDSQLPKDRFSAERLKGVDSTLKIQPAKLEDSAVYLCASSHRGGQNYGYTFGSGTRLTVV.

CDR3 residues: CASSLDSAGGETQYF. The CDR3, as DNA: TGTGCCAGCAGCTTAGATTCAGCGGGAGGAGAGACCCAGTACTTC. This chain connects TRBV11-2 to TRBJ2-5; 9 positions match TRBD2. Germline V gene lookup returns CDR1 SGHAT and CDR2 FQNNGV. This CDR3 contains 15 residues. V was pared by 0 bases and J by 4 bases, with 3 bases of the junction left unmatched. The entire variable domain, with the rest obtained from reference TRBV11-2 and TRBJ2-5, is as follows: EAGVAQSPRYKIIEKRQSVAFWCNPISGHATLYWYQQILGQGPKLLIQFQNNGVVDDSQLPKDRFSAERLKGVDSTLKIQPAKLEDSAVYLCASSLDSAGGETQYFGPGTRLLVL.

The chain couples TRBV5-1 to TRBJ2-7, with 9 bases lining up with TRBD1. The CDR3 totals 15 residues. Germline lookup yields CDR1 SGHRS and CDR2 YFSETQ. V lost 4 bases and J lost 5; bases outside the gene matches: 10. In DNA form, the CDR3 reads TGCGCCAGCAGCAGAAACCGGGACAGGGCCCACGAGCAGTACTTC. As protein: CASSRNRDRAHEQYF.

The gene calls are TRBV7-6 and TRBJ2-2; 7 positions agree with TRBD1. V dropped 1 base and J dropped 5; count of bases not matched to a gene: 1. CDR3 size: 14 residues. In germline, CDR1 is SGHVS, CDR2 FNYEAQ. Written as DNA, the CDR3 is TGTGCCAGCAGCTTAGGGGGACAGACCGGGGAGCTGTTTTTT. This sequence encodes CASSLGGQTGELFF.